The TCR beta chain described here comes from a study of blood T cell repertoires in COVID-19. Donors were grouped by their self-reported clinical history. Resolution of symptoms, clearance, or two negative PCRs was present in recovered Cohort 3 donors. Germline loops: CDR1 MNHNY, CDR2 SVGAGI (reference sequence). The length of the CDR3 is 14 residues. Trimming pared 7 bases from V and 0 bases from J, leaving 13 bases between. This table comes from immunoSEQ multiplex PCR, and its TCRdb copy is limited to in-frame clones, with some not included. Here the sample spans approximately 300,000 clones, roughly 90% being singletons.

Sequenced material: PBMCs or T cells enriched from blood (not recorded which). The chain joins TRBV6-6 to TRBJ2-7, with D possibly TRBD1 on 6 matching bases. The source of this sequence is a man aged 55-75 years who had recovered from COVID-19. This CDR3 is CASTRTDGSYEQYF. The CDR3 nucleotides read TGTGCCAGCACTCGGACAGACGGCTCCTACGAGCAGTACTTC.